Listed below are T cell receptor beta chains from one sample, sequenced in a study of blood T cell repertoires in COVID-19. The data were produced by immunoSEQ multiplex PCR, yet TCRdb's version contains in-frame clones alone and is incomplete. Found here are some 140,000 clones, 80% to 85% of them singletons; the top ten hold approximately 9.1%. Material for sequencing was peripheral blood. Receptors originate from a woman aged 60 to 75 with active or convalescent COVID-19. Both conserved end residues are part of each CDR3. The order of the fields is D gene, clone size, J gene, V gene, CDR3 DNA, CDR3 protein. D genes are given only for firm matches. Clone sizes are given selectively: once, few, many, or a class where the clone is expanded.

TRBD2	NA	TRBJ2-7	TRBV7-2	TGTGCCAGCACAGGGACTAGCGAGTTCTACGAGCAGTACTTC	CASTGTSEFYEQYF
TRBD1	NA	TRBJ1-2	TRBV5-1	TGCGCCAGCAGCTTGGATATACAGGGGGCGCATGGCTACACCTTC	CASSLDIQGAHGYTF
NA	NA	TRBJ1-6	TRBV6-1	TGTGCCAGCAGTGAAGCAGGCGGGGCCAGAAATTCACCCCTCCACTTT	CASSEAGGARNSPLHF
TRBD1	NA	TRBJ1-2	TRBV10-3	TGTGCCATCAGTCACGGACAGGATTATGGCTACACCTTC	CAISHGQDYGYTF
NA	NA	TRBJ1-2	TRBV19	TGTGCCAGTAGTCTTAGGCGGGGTTCTGGCTACACCTTC	CASSLRRGSGYTF
TRBD1	NA	TRBJ1-2	TRBV28	TGTGCCAGCAGTTTATACGGGACAGGGGAATATGGCTACACCTTC	CASSLYGTGEYGYTF
TRBD1	NA	TRBJ1-5	TRBV19	TGTGCCAGTAGTGCGACAGGGCAGGCGTCCTATCAGCCCCAGCATTTT	CASSATGQASYQPQHF
NA	NA	TRBJ2-2	TRBV6-5	TGTGCCAGCACTGTCGACAGGCCCCCCGGGGAGCTGTTTTTT	CASTVDRPPGELFF
TRBD1	NA	TRBJ1-3	TRBV5-8	TGTGCCAGCAGCCAGGGACAGGTCTCTGGAAACACCATATATTTT	CASSQGQVSGNTIYF
NA	NA	TRBJ2-3	TRBV1	TGCACCAGCAGCCACCCCCGGGCTAGCGGGGGGACAGATACGCAGTATTTT	CTSSHPRASGGTDTQYF
NA	NA	TRBJ2-7	TRBV2	TGTGCCAGCACGGCAGGGTCCTACGAGCAGTACTTC	CASTAGSYEQYF
NA	NA	TRBJ2-5	TRBV5-1	TGCGCCAGCAGCCTCGGCGGTAGGACAGAAGAGACCCAGTACTTC	CASSLGGRTEETQYF
TRBD1	few	TRBJ1-4	TRBV2	TGTGCCAGCAGTGAGAACAGGGGGCTGAATGAAAAACTGTTTTTT	CASSENRGLNEKLFF
TRBD1	NA	TRBJ2-7	TRBV7-2	TGTGCCAGCAGCTCGGGACAGCGTCCTTACGAGCAGTACTTC	CASSSGQRPYEQYF
TRBD1	NA	TRBJ1-6	TRBV3-1/TRBV3-2	TGTGCCAGCGAACAGGGGACCAGTTCACCCCTCCACTTT	CASEQGTSSPLHF
NA	few	TRBJ1-4	TRBV6-1	TGTGCCAGCAGTGAAGGAGGTTGGCGTAATGAAAAACTGTTTTTT	CASSEGGWRNEKLFF
NA	NA	TRBJ2-3	TRBV11-3	TGTGCCAGCAGCCTACATAGCGGTAGCACAGATACGCAGTATTTT	CASSLHSGSTDTQYF
TRBD1	few	TRBJ1-2	TRBV7-9	TGTGCCAGCAGCTCCCAGGGGGCGCGGGGCTATGGCTACACCTTC	CASSSQGARGYGYTF
TRBD2	NA	TRBJ2-1	TRBV11-2	TGTGCCAGCAGCTCAACCTCCCGGGGGGGCCGTGGTGAGCAGTTCTTC	CASSSTSRGGRGEQFF
NA	few	TRBJ2-7	TRBV5-1	TGCGCCAGCAGCTCGGGACTTAGCTCCTACGAGCAGTACTTC	CASSSGLSSYEQYF
NA	NA	TRBJ2-5	TRBV4-2	TGTGCCAGCAGCCCGGACCCCCGCAGGGCCCCAGAGACCCAGTACTTC	CASSPDPRRAPETQYF
NA	NA	TRBJ1-4	TRBV28	TGTGCCAGCACCCTAGGGGGATATGGTGAAAAACTGTTTTTT	CASTLGGYGEKLFF
TRBD1	NA	TRBJ2-2	TRBV19	TGTGCCAGTAGACCCGGGACAGGGGGCACCGGGGAGCTGTTTTTT	CASRPGTGGTGELFF
NA	NA	TRBJ2-1	TRBV10-3	TGTGCCATCAGTGCCGGGACAACCAATGAGCAGTTCTTC	CAISAGTTNEQFF
NA	few	TRBJ1-1	TRBV4-2	TGTGCCAGCAGCCAAGTGATAGTGAACACTGAAGCTTTCTTT	CASSQVIVNTEAFF
NA	NA	TRBJ2-3	TRBV3-1/TRBV3-2	TGTGCCAGCAGCCAAGATTGGGCTAGCACAGATACGCAGTATTTT	CASSQDWASTDTQYF
TRBD2	NA	TRBJ2-7	TRBV10-2	TGCGCCAGCAGTGAGTTCTCTAGCGGGAGTACGAACGAGCAGTACTTC	CASSEFSSGSTNEQYF